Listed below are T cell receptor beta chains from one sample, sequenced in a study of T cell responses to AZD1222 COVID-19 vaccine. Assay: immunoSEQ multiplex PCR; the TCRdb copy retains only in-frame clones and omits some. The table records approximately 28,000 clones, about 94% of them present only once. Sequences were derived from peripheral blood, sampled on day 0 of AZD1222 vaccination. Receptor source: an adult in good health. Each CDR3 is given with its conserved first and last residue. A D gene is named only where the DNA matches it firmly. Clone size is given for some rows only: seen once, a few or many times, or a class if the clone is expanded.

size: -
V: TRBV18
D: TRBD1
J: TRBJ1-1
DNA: TGTGCCAGCTCCGGACAGGGGATGAACACTGAAGCTTTCTTT
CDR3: CASSGQGMNTEAFF

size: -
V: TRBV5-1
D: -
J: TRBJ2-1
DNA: TGCGCCAGCACCGAACGGGCCTTAAGCTCCTACAATGAGCAGTTCTTC
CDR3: CASTERALSSYNEQFF

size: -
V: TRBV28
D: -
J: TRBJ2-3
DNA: TGTGCCAGCAGTCCCGGTAGCACAGATACGCAGTATTTT
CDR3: CASSPGSTDTQYF

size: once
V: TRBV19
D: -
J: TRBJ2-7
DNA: TGTGCCAGCTCGGGGTTGGGCAGCTCCTACGAGCAGTACTTC
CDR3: CASSGLGSSYEQYF

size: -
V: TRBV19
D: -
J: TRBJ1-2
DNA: TGTGCCAGTATAAGTAGAATTGACTATGGCTACACCTTC
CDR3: CASISRIDYGYTF

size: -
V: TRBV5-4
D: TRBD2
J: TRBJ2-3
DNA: TGTGCCACCAGTGGGATAGCGGGCCCCACAGATACGCAGTATTTT
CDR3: CATSGIAGPTDTQYF

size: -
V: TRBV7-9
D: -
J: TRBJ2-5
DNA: TGTGCCAGCAGCTTAGAGGTTTTTGAGACCCAGTACTTC
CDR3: CASSLEVFETQYF

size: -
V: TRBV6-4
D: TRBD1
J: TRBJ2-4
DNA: TGTGCCACCCAGCCGGAAGACAGGGTCGAGGCCATTCAGTACTTC
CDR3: CATQPEDRVEAIQYF

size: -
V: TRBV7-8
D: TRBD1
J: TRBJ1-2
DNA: TGTGCCAGCAGCTTCGGACAGGGGGGACATAACTATGGCTACACCTTC
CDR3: CASSFGQGGHNYGYTF

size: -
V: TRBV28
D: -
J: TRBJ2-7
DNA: TGTGCCAGCAGTTTTGAGGGCGAGCAGTACTTC
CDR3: CASSFEGEQYF

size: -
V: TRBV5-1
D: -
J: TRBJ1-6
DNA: TGCGCCAGCAGCTCGGAGACGAATTCACCCCTCCACTTT
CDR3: CASSSETNSPLHF

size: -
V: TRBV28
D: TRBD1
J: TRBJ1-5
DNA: TGTGCCAGCAGATCAGGGGGCGCGGGCAATCAGCCCCAGCATTTT
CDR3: CASRSGGAGNQPQHF

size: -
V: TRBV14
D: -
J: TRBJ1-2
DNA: TGTGCCAGCAGCCTGGGGTATGGCTACACCTTC
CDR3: CASSLGYGYTF

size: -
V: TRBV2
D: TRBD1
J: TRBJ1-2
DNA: TGTGCCAGCAGGGAGTACAGGGGCACCTTTGACTACACCTTC
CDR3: CASREYRGTFDYTF

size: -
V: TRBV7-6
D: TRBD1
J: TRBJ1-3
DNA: TGTGCCAGCAGCTTAACGGACAGGTTCAGCTCTGGAAACACCATATATTTT
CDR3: CASSLTDRFSSGNTIYF

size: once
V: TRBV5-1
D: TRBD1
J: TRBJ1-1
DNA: TGCGCCAGCAGCAAGACAGGGGGCCCGACTGAAGCTTTCTTT
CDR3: CASSKTGGPTEAFF

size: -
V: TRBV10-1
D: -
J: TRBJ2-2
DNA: TGCGCCAGTCCCAACTTGGGGGAGATGGTCGGGGAGCTGTTTTTT
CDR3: CASPNLGEMVGELFF

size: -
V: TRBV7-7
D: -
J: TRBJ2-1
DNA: TGTGCTAGCAGCTTAGTGGCAGGGGCGAACAATGAGCAGTTCTTC
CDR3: CASSLVAGANNEQFF

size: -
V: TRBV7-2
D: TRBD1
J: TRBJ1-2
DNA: TGTGCCAGCAGCTTAAGGTCCCCAACAGGGGCAAACTATGGCTACACCTTC
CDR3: CASSLRSPTGANYGYTF

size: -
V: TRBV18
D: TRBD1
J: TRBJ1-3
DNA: TGTGCCAGCTCATCCAAGACAGGGGGAAGAAACACCATATATTTT
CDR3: CASSSKTGGRNTIYF